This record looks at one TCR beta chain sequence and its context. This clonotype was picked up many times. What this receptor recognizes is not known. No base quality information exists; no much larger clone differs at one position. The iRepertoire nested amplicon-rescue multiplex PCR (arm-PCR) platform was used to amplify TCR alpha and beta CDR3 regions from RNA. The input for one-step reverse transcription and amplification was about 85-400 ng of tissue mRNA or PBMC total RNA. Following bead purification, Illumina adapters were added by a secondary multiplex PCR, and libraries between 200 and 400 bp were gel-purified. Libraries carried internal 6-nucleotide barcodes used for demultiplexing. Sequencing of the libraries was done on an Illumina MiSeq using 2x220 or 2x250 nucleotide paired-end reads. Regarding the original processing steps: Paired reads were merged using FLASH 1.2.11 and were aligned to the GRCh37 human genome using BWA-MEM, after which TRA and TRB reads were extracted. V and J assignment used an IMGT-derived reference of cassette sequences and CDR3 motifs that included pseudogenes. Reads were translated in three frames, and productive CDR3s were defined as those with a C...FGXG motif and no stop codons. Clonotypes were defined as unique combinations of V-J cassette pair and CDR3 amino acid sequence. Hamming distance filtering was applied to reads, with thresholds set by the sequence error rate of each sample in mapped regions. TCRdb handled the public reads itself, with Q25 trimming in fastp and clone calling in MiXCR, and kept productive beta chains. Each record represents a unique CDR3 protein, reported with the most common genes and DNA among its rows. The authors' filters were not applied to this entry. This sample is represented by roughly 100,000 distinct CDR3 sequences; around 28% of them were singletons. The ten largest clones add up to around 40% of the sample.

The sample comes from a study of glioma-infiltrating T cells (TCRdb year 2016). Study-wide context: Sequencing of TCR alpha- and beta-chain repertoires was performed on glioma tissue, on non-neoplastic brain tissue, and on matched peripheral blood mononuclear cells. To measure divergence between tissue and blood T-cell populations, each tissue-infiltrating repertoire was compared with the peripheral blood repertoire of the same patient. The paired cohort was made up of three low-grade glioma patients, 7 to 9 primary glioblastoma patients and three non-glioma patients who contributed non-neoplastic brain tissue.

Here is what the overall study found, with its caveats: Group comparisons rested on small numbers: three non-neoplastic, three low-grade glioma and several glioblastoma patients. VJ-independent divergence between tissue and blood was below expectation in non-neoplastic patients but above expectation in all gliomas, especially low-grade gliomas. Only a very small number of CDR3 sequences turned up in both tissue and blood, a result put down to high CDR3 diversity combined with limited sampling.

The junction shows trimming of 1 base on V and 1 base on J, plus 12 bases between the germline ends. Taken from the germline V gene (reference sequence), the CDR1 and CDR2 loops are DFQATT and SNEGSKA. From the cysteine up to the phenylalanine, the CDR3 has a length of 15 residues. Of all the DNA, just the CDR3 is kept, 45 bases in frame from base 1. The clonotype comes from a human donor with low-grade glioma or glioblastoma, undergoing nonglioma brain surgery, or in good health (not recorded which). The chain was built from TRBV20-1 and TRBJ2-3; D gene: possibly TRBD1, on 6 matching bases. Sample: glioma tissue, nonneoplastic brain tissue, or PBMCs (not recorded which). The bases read TGCAGTGCTAGAGTATCAAGACAGGGCACAGATACGCAGTATTTT. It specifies CSARVSRQGTDTQYF.